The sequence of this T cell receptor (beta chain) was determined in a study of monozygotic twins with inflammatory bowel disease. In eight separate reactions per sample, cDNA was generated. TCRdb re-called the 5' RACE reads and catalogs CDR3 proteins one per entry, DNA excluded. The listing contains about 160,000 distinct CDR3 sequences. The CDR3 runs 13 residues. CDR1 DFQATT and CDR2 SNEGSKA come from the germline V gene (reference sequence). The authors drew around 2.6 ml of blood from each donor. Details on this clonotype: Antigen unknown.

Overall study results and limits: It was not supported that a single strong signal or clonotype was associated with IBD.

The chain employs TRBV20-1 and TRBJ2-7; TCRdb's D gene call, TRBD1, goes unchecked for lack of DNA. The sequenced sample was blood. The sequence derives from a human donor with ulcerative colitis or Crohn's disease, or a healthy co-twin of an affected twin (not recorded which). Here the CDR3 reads CSARARGFHEQYF.